What follows is one TCR beta chain and its context. V lost 5 bases and J lost 7; bases outside the gene matches: 6. The CDR3 runs to 13 residues. Germline V gene data show CDR1 as LNHDA and CDR2 as SQIVND (reference sequence). This entry is derived from a study of blood T cell repertoires in COVID-19. In the original processing: For nucleated cells, counts were estimated from reference gene primer amplification. The repertoire was sequenced with immunoSEQ multiplex PCR; TCRdb's copy has only in-frame clones and lacks some. D and trimming come from the DNA, and the V and J calls and clone size come from that table. Among roughly 41,000 clones, approximately 86% were seen once, and the ten largest hold around 3.3%.

This sequence originates from a woman between 45 and 60 years old who had recovered from COVID-19. The sequencing sample was made of PBMCs or T cells enriched from blood (not recorded which). The chain uses TRBV19 and TRBJ1-1, with 8 positions matching TRBD1. The CDR3 nucleotides are TGTGCCAGTAGTCGGGACAGGAGGGATGAAGCTTTCTTT. Encoded protein: CASSRDRRDEAFF.